This passage covers 3 T cell receptor beta chains from one sample sequenced in a study of blood T cell repertoires in COVID-19. Assay: immunoSEQ multiplex PCR; the TCRdb copy retains only in-frame clones and omits some. The sample has over 350,000 clones; over 75% are singletons. Sequencing was carried out using PBMCs or T cells enriched from blood (not recorded which). All receptors come from a woman aged 25-40 years with acute COVID-19.

The genes are TRBV30 and TRBJ2-2; D gene unclear. Germline CDR1 is GTSNPN and CDR2 is SVGIG (reference sequence). Trimming removed 1 base from V and 0 bases from J, with 3 bases in between. This CDR3 is 13 amino acids long. The CDR3 protein is CAWSDTNTGELFF. In DNA form, the CDR3 reads TGTGCCTGGAGTGACACGAACACCGGGGAGCTGTTTTTT.

In this sample, this clone turned up a few times. The chain links TRBV2 to TRBJ2-2; 11 bases align to TRBD1. The V segment lost 6 bases and the J segment 5 bases; nucleotides outside the gene matches: 5. There are 15 residues in the CDR3. CDR1 is SNHLY and CDR2 is FYNNEI in the germline V gene. CDR3: CASRAGTGGTGELFF. Written as DNA, the CDR3 is TGTGCCAGCAGGGCGGGGACAGGGGGGACCGGGGAGCTGTTTTTT.

V usage is TRBV4-1 and J usage is TRBJ2-5; D might be TRBD1 (5 bases). Trimming removed 2 bases at V and 5 bases at J, with 12 bases between. Germline V gene sequence: CDR1 MGHRA, CDR2 YSYEKL. CDR3 length: 14 residues. The CDR3 nucleotides read TGCGCCAGCAGCCAATCCAGGGTTGGGGAGACCCAGTACTTC. Its translation: CASSQSRVGETQYF.